These T cell receptor beta chains were read from a single sample in a study of T cell repertoires in cytomegalovirus infection. One entry per CDR3 protein results from TCRdb running MiXCR on the reads. The table includes some 250,000 distinct CDR3 sequences, less than 9.5% detected once. The sequenced material came from PBMCs. The source is a human donor in good health (CMV status not recorded). Some clones in this sample may be carry-over from other donors' samples. CDR3s include the opening cysteine and the closing phenylalanine or tryptophan. The D gene is left open where the match is weak. Some rows mark clone size as missing; the rest say once, few, many or name a class of expanded clone.

TRBV7-2	many	TRBD1	TRBJ1-1	TGTGCCAGCAGCCAATCAGGGGGCACTGAAGCTTTCTTT	CASSQSGGTEAFF
TRBV29-1	few	NA	TRBJ2-2	TGCAGCCCCATGTATGAGAATTATAACACCGGGGAGCTGTTTTTT	CSPMYENYNTGELFF
TRBV30	many	TRBD1	TRBJ2-2	TGTGCCTGGAAGGGACAGACCCGTGCCGGGGAGCTGTTTTTT	CAWKGQTRAGELFF
TRBV19	NA	NA	TRBJ1-2	TGTGCCAGTAGTATTCGGATCTATGGCTACACCTTC	CASSIRIYGYTF
TRBV20-1	NA	NA	TRBJ1-5	TGCAGTGCTAGAGCCGGAGGGCGGTGGACGGCCCAGCATTTT	CSARAGGRWTAQHF
TRBV10-3	few	NA	TRBJ1-4	TGTGCCATCAGGGGAAATGAAAAACTGTTTTTT	CAIRGNEKLFF
TRBV6-2/TRBV6-3	many	NA	TRBJ1-1	TGTGCCAGCAGACGGGACCACGCGAACACTGAAGCTTTCTTT	CASRRDHANTEAFF
TRBV12-3/TRBV12-4	many	NA	TRBJ1-5	TGTGCCAGCAGTTCTAGACAGACCAATCAGCCCCAGCATTTT	CASSSRQTNQPQHF
TRBV20-1	few	NA	TRBJ1-3	TGCAGTGCTAGAGATCAGAAGGTTGAATCCTCTGGAAACACCATATATTTT	CSARDQKVESSGNTIYF
TRBV4-1	few	NA	TRBJ1-2	TGCGCCAGCAGCCAAGATCCATTTGAGTATGGCTACACCTTC	CASSQDPFEYGYTF
TRBV6-2/TRBV6-3	NA	NA	TRBJ2-7	TGTGCCAGCAGTACCCCTACCTTTCCGTCTAACGAGCAGTACTTC	CASSTPTFPSNEQYF
TRBV6-5	many	NA	TRBJ1-1	TGTGCCAGCAGTGAACAGGGGAACACTGAAGCTTTCTTT	CASSEQGNTEAFF
TRBV10-3	many	TRBD1	TRBJ1-6	TGTGCCATCAGCGGACAGGGTTCAGATAATTCACCCCTCCACTTT	CAISGQGSDNSPLHF
TRBV28	NA	NA	TRBJ1-5	TGTGCCAGCAGTTCCCCCGGGGTCGGAGCCTATAGCAATCAGCCCCAGCATTTT	CASSSPGVGAYSNQPQHF
TRBV7-2	many	NA	TRBJ1-2	TGTGCCAGCAGCCCCATTCGGGGTTGGGGCTACACCTTC	CASSPIRGWGYTF
TRBV3-1	many	NA	TRBJ2-2	TGTGCCAGCAGCCCTCAAGGTACCTACACCGGGGAGCTGTTTTTT	CASSPQGTYTGELFF
TRBV28	large	TRBD1	TRBJ2-1	TGTGCCAGCAGTCCTTTGGACAGGGGAGTGGACAATGAGCAGTTCTTC	CASSPLDRGVDNEQFF
TRBV7-6	many	NA	TRBJ2-3	TGTGCCAGCAGTCCCACCACTTTAGGTAGCACAGATACGCAGTATTTT	CASSPTTLGSTDTQYF
TRBV7-2	NA	NA	TRBJ2-2	TGTGCCAGCAGCACCAGGACTATTAACACCGGGGAGCTGTTTTTT	CASSTRTINTGELFF
TRBV7-2	few	TRBD2	TRBJ2-7	TGTGCCAGCACCCCGGGGGGGTTCGGGGCCTACGAGCAGTACTTC	CASTPGGFGAYEQYF
TRBV28	NA	NA	TRBJ1-1	TGTGCCAGCACCGTCGGACAAATCCAAACCGAAGCTTTCTTT	CASTVGQIQTEAFF
TRBV2	once	NA	TRBJ2-5	TGTGCCAGCACCGAACAGGGCGGGCAGACCCAGTACTTC	CASTEQGGQTQYF
TRBV7-2	few	NA	TRBJ1-2	TGTGCCAGCAGCTTATCGGCCCTAGGGGCATATGGCTACACCTTC	CASSLSALGAYGYTF
TRBV19	many	NA	TRBJ1-5	TGTGCCAGTACCAAACAGGGAAAGAGCAATCAGCCCCAGCATTTT	CASTKQGKSNQPQHF
TRBV27	NA	NA	TRBJ2-5	TGTGCCAGCAGTTCCTTGACCGAAGAGACCCAGTACTTC	CASSSLTEETQYF